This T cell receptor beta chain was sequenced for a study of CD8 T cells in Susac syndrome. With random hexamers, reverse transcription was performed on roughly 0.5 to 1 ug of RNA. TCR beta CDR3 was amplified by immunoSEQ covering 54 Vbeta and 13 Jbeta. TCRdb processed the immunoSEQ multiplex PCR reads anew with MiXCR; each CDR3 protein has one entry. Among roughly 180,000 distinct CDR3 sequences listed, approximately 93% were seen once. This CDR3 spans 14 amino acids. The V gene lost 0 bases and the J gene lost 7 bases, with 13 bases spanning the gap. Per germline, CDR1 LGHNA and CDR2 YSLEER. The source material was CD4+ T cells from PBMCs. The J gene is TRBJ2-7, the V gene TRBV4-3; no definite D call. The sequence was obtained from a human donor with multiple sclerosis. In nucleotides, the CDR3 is TGCGCCAGCAGCCAAGATATAGGGTCAAGAGAGCAGTACTTC. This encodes CASSQDIGSREQYF.